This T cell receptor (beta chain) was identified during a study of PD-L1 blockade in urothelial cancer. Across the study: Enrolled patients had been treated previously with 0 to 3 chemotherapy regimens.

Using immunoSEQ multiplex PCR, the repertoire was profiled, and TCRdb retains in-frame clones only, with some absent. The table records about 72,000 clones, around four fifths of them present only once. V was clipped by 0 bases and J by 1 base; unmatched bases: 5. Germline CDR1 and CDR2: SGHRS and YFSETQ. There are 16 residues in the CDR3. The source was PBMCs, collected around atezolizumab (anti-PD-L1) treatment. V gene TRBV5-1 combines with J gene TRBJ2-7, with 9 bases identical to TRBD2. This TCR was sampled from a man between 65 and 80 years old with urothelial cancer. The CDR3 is CASSLAALAGSYEQYF. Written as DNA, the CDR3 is TGCGCCAGCAGCTTGGCCGCCCTAGCGGGATCCTACGAGCAGTACTTC.